These T cell receptor beta chains were read from a single sample in a study of breast tumors, draining lymph nodes, adjacent tissues. TCRdb reprocessed the multiplex PCR reads via MiXCR and lists one record per CDR3 protein. The table records 180,000 or so distinct CDR3 sequences, roughly 29% of them present only once. The sequencing input was axillary lymph node tissue. Source of these receptors: a female donor with breast cancer. Some clones in this sample may be carry-over from other donors' samples. Each CDR3 is given with its conserved first and last residue.

V: TRBV5-5; CDR3: CASSLAGQGLGLGYTF
V: TRBV6-5; CDR3: CASSAGWRDEQFF
V: TRBV2; CDR3: CTRRPREGSSRGHEQYF
V: TRBV6-1; CDR3: CASSLRARSTDTQYF
V: TRBV6-5; CDR3: CANSNLGLAFHEQYF
V: TRBV6-2/TRBV6-3; CDR3: CASSHGGLAGGTDTQYF
V: TRBV10-1; CDR3: CASSDRTSGRLTDTQYF
V: TRBV5-1; CDR3: CASSNDGTADYGYTF
V: TRBV28; CDR3: CASSLLGGFYGYTF
V: TRBV7-9; CDR3: CASSLGDSSSPLHF